These T cell receptor beta chains were read from a single sample in a study of shared clonotypes between healthy human individuals. Profiled with immunoSEQ multiplex PCR; TCRdb holds only in-frame clones, not every one. This sample carries hundreds of thousands of clones, about 95% of them seen once, and the ten largest clones take 0.095% to 0.12%. The sequencing sample was made of naive CD8+ T cells sorted from blood. These receptors all come from a woman between 25 and 40 years old in good health. CDR3s include the opening cysteine and the closing phenylalanine or tryptophan. A D gene is named only where the DNA matches it firmly. The size field is filled for only some rows; it gives once, few, many or a size class.

- - TRBJ2-2 TRBV27 TGTGCCAGCGCCGCCGTTCCGTTACTTAACACCGGGGAGCTGTTTTTT CASAAVPLLNTGELFF
few - TRBJ1-1 TRBV5-5 TGTGCCAGCAGCTTAGTGGGAACTGAAGCTTTCTTT CASSLVGTEAFF
- TRBD1 TRBJ2-7 TRBV27 TGTGCCAGCAGTTCGGGACAGGGTCTTAATGAGCAGTACTTC CASSSGQGLNEQYF
- - TRBJ1-5 TRBV16 TGTGCCAGCAGCCAATCGCGGGAAGCCCAGCATTTT CASSQSREAQHF
- - TRBJ1-1 TRBV29-1 TGCAGCGTTGAGCCCCTCCCAAGGAACACTGAAGCTTTCTTT CSVEPLPRNTEAFF
- TRBD2 TRBJ2-5 TRBV6-1 TGTGCCAGCGGGACTAGCGGGCGGCTCAAAGAGACCCAGTACTTC CASGTSGRLKETQYF
- - TRBJ1-4 TRBV30 TGTGCCTGGAATACGTTCGGACCGGATAATGAAAAACTGTTTTTT CAWNTFGPDNEKLFF
once - TRBJ2-7 TRBV11-3 TGTGCCAGCAGTCAGGGGATAGGTTACGAGCAGTACTTC CASSQGIGYEQYF
- - TRBJ2-7 TRBV7-9 TGTGCCAGCAGCCCCAAAGGACAGTCCTACGAGCAGTACTTC CASSPKGQSYEQYF
- - TRBJ1-1 TRBV5-8 TGTGCCAGCAGCCCCGGGGAGTTTGAAGCTTTCTTT CASSPGEFEAFF
once - TRBJ1-1 TRBV7-9 TGTGCCAGCAGCTTAGCGCGGGGAGGAGCTGAAGCTTTCTTT CASSLARGGAEAFF
- - TRBJ1-1 TRBV27 TGTGCCAGCAGTTTACGAAGTTCGAACACTGAAGCTTTCTTT CASSLRSSNTEAFF
once - TRBJ2-1 TRBV5-1 TGCGCCAGCAGCTTTTCGGGCGGATCCTACAATGAGCAGTTCTTC CASSFSGGSYNEQFF
- TRBD2 TRBJ2-7 TRBV5-5 TGTGCCAGCATCGGGTTTGTCTCCCGCGGGCGGGAGTTGTACGAGCAGTACTTC CASIGFVSRGRELYEQYF
- TRBD2 TRBJ2-1 TRBV7-9 TGTGCCAGCAGCCCTAGCGGCTCCTACAATGAGCAGTTCTTC CASSPSGSYNEQFF
- - TRBJ2-3 TRBV11-2 TGTGCCAGCAGTCCTTCCGCCACAGATACGCAGTATTTT CASSPSATDTQYF
- TRBD1 TRBJ2-7 TRBV28 TGTGCCAGCAGTTCGGGACAGGGAATCTACGAGCAGTACTTC CASSSGQGIYEQYF
- - TRBJ2-7 TRBV14 TGTGCCAGCAGCCAAGATTTAACAGCCACCTACGAGCAGTACTTC CASSQDLTATYEQYF
- - TRBJ2-3 TRBV5-1 TGCGCCAGCAGCTCGAGACTAGTAACAGATACGCAGTATTTT CASSSRLVTDTQYF
- - TRBJ2-7 TRBV16 TGTGCCAGCAGCCACGGGGAGTCCCCTCTTTACTACGAGCAGTACTTC CASSHGESPLYYEQYF
- - TRBJ2-7 TRBV5-4 TGTGCCAGCAGCTTAGGAAGTGGTGGGGCCGCCGATTACGAGCAGTACTTC CASSLGSGGAADYEQYF
- - TRBJ2-5 TRBV6-6 TGTGCCAGCAGTCCCCAGGTGACCGGGGAGACCCAGTACTTC CASSPQVTGETQYF
- TRBD2 TRBJ2-1 TRBV7-9 TGTGCCAGCAGCACATGGACTAGCGGGAGAAAGAATGAGCAGTTCTTC CASSTWTSGRKNEQFF
- - TRBJ1-5 TRBV19 TGTGCCAGTAGTATTTTTGGGGATAGCAATCAGCCCCAGCATTTT CASSIFGDSNQPQHF
- TRBD1 TRBJ1-2 TRBV28 TGTGCCAGCAGTCACCACAGGGGACAGGATGGCTACACCTTC CASSHHRGQDGYTF
once TRBD2 TRBJ2-7 TRBV27 TGTGCCAGCAGTTTAAGCCCGGGACTAGCGGGAGAGCAGTACTTC CASSLSPGLAGEQYF
- - TRBJ2-3 TRBV6-1 TGTGCCAGCAGTGAAGGACTTGCGGTAGATACGCAGTATTTT CASSEGLAVDTQYF
- TRBD1 TRBJ1-1 TRBV29-1 TGCAGCGGTGGTGACAGGGGGAACACTGAAGCTTTCTTT CSGGDRGNTEAFF
- TRBD2 TRBJ2-3 TRBV4-1 TGCGCCAGCAGCCAAAACCACGCGAACTTAGCGGGGCTTACAGATACGCAGTATTTT CASSQNHANLAGLTDTQYF
- - TRBJ2-6 TRBV28 TGTGCCAGCAGTTCGGGACTGACCTCTGGGGCCAACGTCCTGACTTTC CASSSGLTSGANVLTF
- - TRBJ1-2 TRBV5-6 TGTGCCAGCAGCCCAGGGTCGAACTATGGCTACACCTTC CASSPGSNYGYTF
- - TRBJ2-1 TRBV5-6 TGTGCCAGCAGACCCGGGATAGATCAGAATGAGCAGTTCTTC CASRPGIDQNEQFF
- - TRBJ1-3 TRBV4-1 TGCGCCAGCAGGCTGGCACTCTCTGGAAACACCATATATTTT CASRLALSGNTIYF
once - TRBJ1-2 TRBV7-9 TGTGCCAGCAGCTTGGCGGTAGTCCTCCATTTC CASSLAVVLHF
- - TRBJ2-1 TRBV14 TGTGCCAGCAGCCAAGTAGCATTGGATGAGCAGTTCTTC CASSQVALDEQFF
- TRBD1 TRBJ2-2 TRBV30 TGTGCCTGGAGTGTATGGGCAGGGGGTGGCGGGGAGCTGTTTTTT CAWSVWAGGGGELFF
- - TRBJ2-7 TRBV10-3 TGTGCCATCAGCTCGGCCCCCGTGTACGAGCAGTACTTC CAISSAPVYEQYF
once TRBD1 TRBJ2-5 TRBV5-4 TGTGCCAGCAGCGGGGACAGGGGGCGACAAGAGACCCAGTACTTC CASSGDRGRQETQYF
- TRBD2 TRBJ2-7 TRBV19 TGTGCCAGTAGTATAGGAGCGGGAGATTACGAGCAGTACTTC CASSIGAGDYEQYF
- - TRBJ2-7 TRBV6-6 TGTGCCAGCCTTAGCTCCTCCTACGAGCAGTACTTC CASLSSSYEQYF
- TRBD1 TRBJ2-1 TRBV6-5 TGTGCCAGCAGTGGGACAGGGGGGAATGAGCAGTTCTTC CASSGTGGNEQFF
- - TRBJ2-7 TRBV5-1 TGCGCCAGCAGCTTGGCCGTGGGGGCAGACCGCTCCTACGAGCAGTACTTC CASSLAVGADRSYEQYF
- TRBD1 TRBJ1-3 TRBV28 TGTGCCAGCAGTGGGCGGGACAGGGCTGGAAACACCATATATTTT CASSGRDRAGNTIYF
- TRBD1 TRBJ2-3 TRBV6-5 TGTGCCAGCAGCCGGGGGACAGGGTCCACAGATACGCAGTATTTT CASSRGTGSTDTQYF
- TRBD2 TRBJ2-7 TRBV7-8 TGTGCCAGCAGCTCCACCTCCGGGACTATTTCCTACGAGCAGTACTTC CASSSTSGTISYEQYF
- - TRBJ1-3 TRBV19 TGTGCCAGCCATTACTCTGGAAACACCATATATTTT CASHYSGNTIYF
- - TRBJ2-4 TRBV4-1 TGCGCCAGCAGCCAAAGGGAGGGGGGCAAAAACATTCAGTACTTC CASSQREGGKNIQYF
- TRBD2 TRBJ2-2 TRBV28 TGTGCCAGCAGTTTGGGACTAGCGGGAGTCACCGGGGAGCTGTTTTTT CASSLGLAGVTGELFF
- TRBD1 TRBJ1-2 TRBV5-1 TGCGCCAGCAGCGAATTCAGGGACAGGTCGGGCTACACCTTC CASSEFRDRSGYTF
- TRBD1 TRBJ2-1 TRBV29-1 TGCAGCGCGCCGGGACAGGGTTACAATGAGCAGTTCTTC CSAPGQGYNEQFF
- - TRBJ2-2 TRBV5-1 TGCGCCAGCAGCTTGGAGGGTCCCGGGGAGCTGTTTTTT CASSLEGPGELFF
- - TRBJ1-2 TRBV28 TGTGCCAGCAGTCAAGACTACAACTATGGCTACACCTTC CASSQDYNYGYTF
- - TRBJ2-3 TRBV7-2 TGTGCCAGCAGCTTAGGATCCGGGGCTAGAAGCACAGATACGCAGTATTTT CASSLGSGARSTDTQYF